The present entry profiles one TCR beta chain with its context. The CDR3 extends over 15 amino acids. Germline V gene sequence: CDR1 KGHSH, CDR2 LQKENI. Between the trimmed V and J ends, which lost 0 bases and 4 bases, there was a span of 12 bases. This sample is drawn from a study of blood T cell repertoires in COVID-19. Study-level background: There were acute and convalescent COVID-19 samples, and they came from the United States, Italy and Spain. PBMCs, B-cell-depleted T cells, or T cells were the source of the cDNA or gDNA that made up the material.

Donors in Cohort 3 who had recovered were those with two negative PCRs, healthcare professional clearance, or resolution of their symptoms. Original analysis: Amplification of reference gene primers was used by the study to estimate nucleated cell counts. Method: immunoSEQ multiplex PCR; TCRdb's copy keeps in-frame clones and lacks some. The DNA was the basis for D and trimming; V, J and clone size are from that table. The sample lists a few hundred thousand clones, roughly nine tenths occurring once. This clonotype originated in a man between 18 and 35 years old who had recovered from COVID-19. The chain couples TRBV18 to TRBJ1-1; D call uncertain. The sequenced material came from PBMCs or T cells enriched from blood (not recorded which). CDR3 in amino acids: CASSPPRGRLTEAFF. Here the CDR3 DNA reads TGTGCCAGCTCACCACCGAGAGGGCGCCTCACTGAAGCTTTCTTT.